This TCR beta chain appears in the sequencing data of a study of blood T cell repertoires in COVID-19. Profiled with immunoSEQ multiplex PCR; TCRdb holds only in-frame clones, not every one. The sample shows about 480,000 clones, roughly 87% of them seen only once. The V end lost 4 bases, the J end lost 7 bases, and 12 bases lay between the germline ends. The CDR3 totals 14 residues. Looked up from germline, CDR1 is KGHDR and CDR2 is SFDVKD. The chain couples TRBV24-1 to TRBJ2-2, with D unresolved. The sequence came from a man in his late teens or twenties with COVID-19, enrolled during active disease. The sample consisted of peripheral blood. The CDR3, as DNA: TGTGCCACCAGTGACCCGGCGGTCGTCGGGGAGCTGTTTTTT. Protein: CATSDPAVVGELFF.